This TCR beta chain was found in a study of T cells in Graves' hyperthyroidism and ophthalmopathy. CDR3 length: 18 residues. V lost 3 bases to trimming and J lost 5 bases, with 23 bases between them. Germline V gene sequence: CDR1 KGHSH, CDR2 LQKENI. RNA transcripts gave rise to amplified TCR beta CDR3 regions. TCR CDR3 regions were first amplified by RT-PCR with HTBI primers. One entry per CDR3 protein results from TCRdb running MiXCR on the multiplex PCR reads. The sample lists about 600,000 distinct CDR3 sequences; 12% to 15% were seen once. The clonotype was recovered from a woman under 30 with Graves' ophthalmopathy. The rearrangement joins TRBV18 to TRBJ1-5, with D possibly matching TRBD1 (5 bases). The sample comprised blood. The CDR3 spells CASSPEDKARPGDQPQHF. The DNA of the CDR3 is TGTGCCAGCTCACCGGAGGACAAGGCCCGACCGGGTGATCAGCCCCAGCATTTT.